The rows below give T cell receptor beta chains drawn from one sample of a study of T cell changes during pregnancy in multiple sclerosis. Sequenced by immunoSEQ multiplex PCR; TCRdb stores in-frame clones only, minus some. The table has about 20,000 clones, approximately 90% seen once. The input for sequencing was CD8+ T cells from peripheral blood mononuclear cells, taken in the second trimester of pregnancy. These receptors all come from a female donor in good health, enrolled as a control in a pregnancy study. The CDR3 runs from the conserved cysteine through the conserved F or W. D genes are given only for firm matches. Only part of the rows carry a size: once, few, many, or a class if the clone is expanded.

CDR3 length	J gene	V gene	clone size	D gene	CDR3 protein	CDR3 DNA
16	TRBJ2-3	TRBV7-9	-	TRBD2	CASSLILAGEVDTQYF	TGTGCCAGCAGCTTAATACTAGCGGGGGAGGTAGATACGCAGTATTTT
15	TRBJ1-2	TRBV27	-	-	CASRKRGTSNYGYTF	TGTGCCAGCAGAAAAAGGGGGACATCTAACTATGGCTACACCTTC
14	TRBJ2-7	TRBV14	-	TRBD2	CASSQVREGPEQYF	TGTGCCAGCAGCCAAGTGCGGGAGGGCCCCGAGCAGTACTTC
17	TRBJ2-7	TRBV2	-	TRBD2	CASSEALGLAGAAEQYF	TGTGCCAGCAGTGAAGCGCTTGGGCTAGCGGGAGCCGCCGAGCAGTACTTC
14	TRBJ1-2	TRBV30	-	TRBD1	CAWSVTGVEGGYTF	TGTGCCTGGAGTGTCACAGGGGTGGAGGGTGGCTACACCTTC
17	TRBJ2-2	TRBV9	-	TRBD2	CASSARTGGPNTGELFF	TGTGCCAGCAGCGCCCGGACGGGAGGGCCGAACACCGGGGAGCTGTTTTTT
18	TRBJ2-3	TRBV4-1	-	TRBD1	CASRTGTGGPFSTDTQYF	TGCGCCAGCCGTACAGGAACAGGGGGCCCTTTTAGCACAGATACGCAGTATTTT
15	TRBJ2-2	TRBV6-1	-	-	CAGGVRPTNTGELFF	TGTGCCGGAGGGGTCCGGCCGACGAACACCGGGGAGCTGTTTTTT
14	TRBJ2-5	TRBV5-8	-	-	CASSYRGGQRTQYF	TGTGCCAGCAGCTACCGGGGAGGCCAACGGACCCAGTACTTC
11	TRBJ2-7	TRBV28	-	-	CASSSEGEQYF	TGTGCCAGCAGTTCGGAGGGCGAGCAGTACTTC
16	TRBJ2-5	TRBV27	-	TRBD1	CASSLSWDRVRETQYF	TGTGCCAGCAGTTTAAGTTGGGACAGGGTTAGGGAGACCCAGTACTTC
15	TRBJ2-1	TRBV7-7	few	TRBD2	CASSFSGRIYNEQFF	TGTGCTAGCAGCTTTAGCGGGAGGATTTACAATGAGCAGTTCTTC
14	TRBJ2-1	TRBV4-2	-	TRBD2	CASSQLAGENEQFF	TGTGCCAGCAGCCAACTAGCGGGAGAGAATGAGCAGTTCTTC
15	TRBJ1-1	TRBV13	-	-	CASSWLGGVNTEAFF	TGTGCCAGCAGCTGGCTAGGGGGGGTGAACACTGAAGCTTTCTTT
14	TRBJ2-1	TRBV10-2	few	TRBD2	CASREGREVDEQFF	TGCGCCAGCAGAGAGGGGCGGGAGGTCGATGAGCAGTTCTTC
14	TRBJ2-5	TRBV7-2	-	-	CASSPSIPQETQYF	TGTGCCAGCAGCCCTAGCATTCCCCAAGAGACCCAGTACTTC
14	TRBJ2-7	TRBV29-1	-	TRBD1	CSVVLPGQAYEQYF	TGCAGCGTTGTTCTCCCGGGACAGGCCTACGAGCAGTACTTC
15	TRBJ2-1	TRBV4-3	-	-	CASSQGTGLNNEQFF	TGCGCCAGCAGCCAAGGGACTGGACTGAACAATGAGCAGTTCTTC
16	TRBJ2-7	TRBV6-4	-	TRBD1	CASGYRRTGPLYEQYF	TGTGCCAGCGGCTATCGGCGGACAGGGCCCCTCTACGAGCAGTACTTC
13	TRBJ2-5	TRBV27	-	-	CASSWGVGETQYF	TGTGCCAGCAGTTGGGGGGTAGGAGAGACCCAGTACTTC
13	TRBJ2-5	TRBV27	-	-	CASSSGYEETQYF	TGTGCCAGCAGTTCAGGGTATGAAGAGACCCAGTACTTC
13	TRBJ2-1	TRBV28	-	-	CASSFGEANEQFF	TGTGCCAGCAGTTTCGGGGAGGCCAATGAGCAGTTCTTC
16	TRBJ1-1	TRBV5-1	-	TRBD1	CASSLGAGGSGTEAFF	TGCGCCAGCAGCTTGGGGGCAGGGGGCTCGGGAACTGAAGCTTTCTTT
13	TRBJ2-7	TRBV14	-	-	CASASSSPYEQYF	TGTGCCAGCGCCTCTAGCTCACCCTACGAGCAGTACTTC
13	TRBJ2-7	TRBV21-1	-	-	CASSKVGGYEQYF	TGTGCCAGCAGCAAAGTGGGGGGTTACGAGCAGTACTTC
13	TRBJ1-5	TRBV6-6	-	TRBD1	CASKIEGAQPQHF	TGTGCCAGCAAAATAGAGGGGGCTCAGCCCCAGCATTTT
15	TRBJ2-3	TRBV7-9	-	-	CASTRGAALADTQYF	TGTGCCAGCACCCGGGGGGCGGCGCTGGCAGATACGCAGTATTTT
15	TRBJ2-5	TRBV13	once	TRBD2	CASSPAGLAEETQYF	TGTGCCAGCAGCCCGGCGGGACTAGCGGAAGAGACCCAGTACTTC
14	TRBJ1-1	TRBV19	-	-	CATAQGGVNTEAFF	TGTGCCACGGCCCAAGGGGGGGTGAACACTGAAGCTTTCTTT
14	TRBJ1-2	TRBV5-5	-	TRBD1	CASSPWTGGYGYTF	TGTGCCAGCAGCCCCTGGACAGGGGGCTATGGCTACACCTTC
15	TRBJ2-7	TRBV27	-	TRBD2	CASSWSSGGEYEQYF	TGTGCCAGCAGTTGGTCTAGCGGGGGGGAATACGAGCAGTACTTC
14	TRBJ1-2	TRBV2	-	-	CASSEAFEVYGYTF	TGTGCCAGCAGTGAAGCGTTTGAGGTTTATGGCTACACCTTC
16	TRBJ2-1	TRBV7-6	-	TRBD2	CASSLVSGRVYNEQFF	TGTGCCAGCAGCTTAGTTAGCGGGAGGGTCTACAATGAGCAGTTCTTC
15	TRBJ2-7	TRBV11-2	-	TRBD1	CASSPRQGARDEQYF	TGTGCCAGCAGCCCCAGACAGGGGGCGAGGGACGAGCAGTACTTC
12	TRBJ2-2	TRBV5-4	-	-	CASSPGTGELFF	TGTGCCAGCAGCCCAGGAACCGGGGAGCTGTTTTTT
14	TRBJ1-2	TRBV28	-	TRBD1	CASSPWTGGDGYTF	TGTGCCAGCAGTCCCTGGACAGGGGGTGATGGCTACACCTTC
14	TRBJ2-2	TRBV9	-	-	CASSVGGRTGELFF	TGTGCCAGCAGCGTAGGGGGGCGAACCGGGGAGCTGTTTTTT
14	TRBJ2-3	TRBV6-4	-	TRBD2	CASSASGGADTQYF	TGTGCCAGCAGTGCTAGCGGGGGGGCAGATACGCAGTATTTT
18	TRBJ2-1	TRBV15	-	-	CATSRDPGLLAFYNEQFF	TGTGCCACCAGCAGAGATCCAGGACTCCTTGCCTTTTACAATGAGCAGTTCTTC
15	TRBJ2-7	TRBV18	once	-	CASSPSSSSDYEQYF	TGTGCCAGCTCACCATCGTCAAGCTCTGATTACGAGCAGTACTTC
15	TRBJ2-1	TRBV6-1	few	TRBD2	CASSELAGSYNEQFF	TGTGCCAGCAGTGAACTAGCGGGCTCCTACAATGAGCAGTTCTTC